This record concerns one TCR beta chain sequence. Here immunoSEQ multiplex PCR was the method, and the copy in TCRdb shows in-frame clones only, minus some. The table has some 62,000 clones, roughly 90% seen once. These data originate in a study of blood T cell repertoires in COVID-19. Across the whole study: Researchers got acute and convalescent COVID-19 samples from the United States, Italy and Spain.

Sequenced: peripheral blood. This TCR came from an elderly woman with acute or convalescent COVID-19.

CDR3 nucleotides: TGTGCCAGTAGTAAGGAGGGACAGGGGGCGTACGAGCAGTACTTC. Translating gives CASSKEGQGAYEQYF. The V and J genes are TRBV19 and TRBJ2-7; 12 bases are shared with TRBD1. The V gene end was trimmed by 4 bases and the J gene end by 4 bases; junction bases not matched to a gene: 5. The CDR3 is 15 residues long. From germline, CDR1 is LNHDA and CDR2 SQIVND (reference sequence).